The source of this TCR beta chain is a study of vaccination effects on CD4 cells after COVID-19. The overall study: Participants were given two doses of BNT162b2 or mRNA-1273 vaccine. Both of the two convalescent patients gave a sample, one 16 days and one a week before vaccination.

This clone has only a few counts. Its antigen is as yet unknown. Per the germline V gene, CDR1 is ENHRY and CDR2 is SYGVKD. The CDR3 runs 12 residues. V lost 10 bases, J lost 6 bases, and 14 bases lay in between. Ahead of sequencing, the ViraFEST assay grew antigen-specific CD4+ T cells using viral peptide pools. It was after 10 days of culture that CD4+ T cells were isolated. Confirmation by PCR established that the person had SARS-CoV-2 infection between March and December 2020. Libraries were prepared by immunoSEQ multiplex PCR; TCRdb keeps only in-frame clonotypes and omits some of them. The sample holds about 45,000 clones, under 80% seen once.

The TCR comes from a human donor who had a prior SARS-CoV-2 infection. The chain links TRBV10-3 to TRBJ2-3; D may be TRBD1 or TRBD2 (5 bases each). Here the sequenced sample was CD4+ T cells from PBMCs cultured with a peptide pool, taken before COVID-19 vaccination. The CDR3 region has the DNA TGTGCCACCCGGGACCACTGGGATACGCAGTATTTT. Its translation: CATRDHWDTQYF.